A selection of T cell receptor beta chains follows, all from one sample in a study. Each CDR3 protein gets one entry after TCRdb re-called the 5' RACE reads with MiXCR. The sample records roughly 11,000 distinct CDR3 sequences, around 28% being singletons. The sample taken for sequencing was Tregs sorted from a lymph node. The receptor set was obtained from a female donor with breast cancer. The CDR3 runs from the conserved cysteine through the conserved F or W. A D gene is named only where the DNA matches it firmly. Clone size is given for some rows only: seen once, a few or many times, or a class if the clone is expanded.

TRBJ2-3	17	TRBD2	TRBV7-9	many	TGTGCCAGCAGCTTAAAGGTCGGCGGGAGGGTCACAGATACGCAGTATTTT	CASSLKVGGRVTDTQYF
TRBJ1-6	14	NA	TRBV6-5	few	TGTGCCAGCAGACGGGAGGCACATAATTCACCCCTCCACTTT	CASRREAHNSPLHF
TRBJ2-3	13	NA	TRBV5-1	many	TGCGCCAGCAGCGTAGAAGCCACAGATACGCAGTATTTT	CASSVEATDTQYF
TRBJ2-1	14	NA	TRBV5-1	medium-sized	TGCGCCAGCAGCCAATCCGTGGGGTTCAATGAGCAGTTCTTC	CASSQSVGFNEQFF
TRBJ2-1	16	TRBD2	TRBV29-1	NA	TGCAGCGCCCCGACGCCTAGCGGGCGTTCCTACAATGAGCAGTTCTTC	CSAPTPSGRSYNEQFF
TRBJ1-1	14	NA	TRBV7-8	medium-sized	TGTGCCAGCAGCTTAGCGGTGGGGAACACTGAAGCTTTCTTT	CASSLAVGNTEAFF
TRBJ2-1	15	TRBD2	TRBV5-1	many	TGCGCCAGCCGCCCCAGCGGGAGAGATTACAATGAGCAGTTCTTC	CASRPSGRDYNEQFF
TRBJ2-7	13	TRBD2	TRBV5-1	few	TGCGCCAGCAGCTGGACTAGCGGCTACGAGCAGTACTTC	CASSWTSGYEQYF
TRBJ2-6	14	NA	TRBV7-9	many	TGTGCCAGCAGCAGTTACTCTGGGGCCAACGTCCTGACTTTC	CASSSYSGANVLTF
TRBJ2-1	15	NA	TRBV19	medium-sized	TGTGCCAGTAAATCCGAGACGACCTCCTACAATGAGCAGTTCTTC	CASKSETTSYNEQFF
TRBJ2-3	16	NA	TRBV7-8	NA	TGCGCCAGCAGCCTGCTAGTGGGAGTGCTCACAGATACGCAGTATTTT	CASSLLVGVLTDTQYF
TRBJ2-7	13	NA	TRBV7-9	many	TGTGCCAGCAGCTCCCTACCAGCCTACGAGCAGTACTTC	CASSSLPAYEQYF
TRBJ1-1	13	TRBD1	TRBV25-1	NA	TGTGCCAGCAGCTGGACAGGGGACACTGAAGCTTTCTTT	CASSWTGDTEAFF
TRBJ2-5	12	TRBD2	TRBV20-1	NA	TGCAGTGCTCAGACTAGCGGGGAGACCCAGTACTTC	CSAQTSGETQYF
TRBJ1-5	13	NA	TRBV6-1	medium-sized	TGTGCCAGCAGTGAACCTAGCAATCAGCCCCAGCATTTT	CASSEPSNQPQHF